This T cell receptor beta chain originates from a study of shared clonotypes between healthy human individuals. Clones were sequenced by immunoSEQ multiplex PCR, and TCRdb holds only the in-frame ones, with some missing. The sample holds hundreds of thousands of clones; about 96% are singletons and the top ten take 0.11%. Findings of the study overall: The study's rarefaction showed incomplete sorted-subset sequencing despite large depth. Estimated richness was generally greater in naive than memory subsets.

For this clone: Its antigen remains unidentified.

Naive-designated CD8 cells lacked CD45RO, were positively enriched for CCR7, and omitted terminally differentiated effector memory CD45RA+ cells. The clonotype originates from a woman aged 30 to 39 in good health. Sequenced input: naive CD8+ T cells sorted from blood.

CDR3 DNA sequence: TGTGCCAGTAGTGAACTCAAGCTTACAGGCACAGATACGCAGTATTTT. Protein: CASSELKLTGTDTQYF. The chain carries TRBV19 and TRBJ2-3; no reliable D call. This CDR3 comprises 16 residues. With 5 bases removed from V and 1 base from J, the gap between germline ends came to 16 bases. Germline lookup yields CDR1 LNHDA and CDR2 SQIVND (reference sequence).